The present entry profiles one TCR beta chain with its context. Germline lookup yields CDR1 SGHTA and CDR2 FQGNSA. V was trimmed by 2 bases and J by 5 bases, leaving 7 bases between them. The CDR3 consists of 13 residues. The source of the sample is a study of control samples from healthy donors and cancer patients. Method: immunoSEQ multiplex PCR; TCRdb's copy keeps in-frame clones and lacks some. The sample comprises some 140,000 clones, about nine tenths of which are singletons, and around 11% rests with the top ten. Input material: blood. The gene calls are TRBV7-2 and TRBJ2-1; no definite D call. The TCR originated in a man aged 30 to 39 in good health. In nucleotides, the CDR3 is TGTGCCAGCAGCTTATTTGTCGACAATGAGCAGTTCTTC. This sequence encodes CASSLFVDNEQFF.